Presented here are 5 T cell receptor beta chains from one specimen sequenced in a study of T-cell memory formation after mild COVID-19. TCRdb independently ran MiXCR on the 5' RACE reads; one entry per CDR3 protein. The sample holds about 250,000 distinct CDR3 sequences, around 15% seen once. The sequenced material came from PBMCs or a T cell subset sorted from them (not recorded which). Receptors originate from a man in his late teens or twenties who had mild COVID-19 (a few samples of this study predate the infection). Cell type and time point are not known.

The chain joins TRBV7-9 to TRBJ1-2; unclear D gene. The germline V gene has CDR1 SEHNR and CDR2 FQNEAQ (reference sequence). The V gene lost 3 bases and the J gene lost 4 bases, with 15 bases spanning the gap. The CDR3 extends over 15 amino acids. CDR3 loop: CASSFEGLALYGYTF. In nucleotides, the CDR3 is TGTGCCAGCAGCTTTGAAGGCCTTGCTCTCTATGGCTACACCTTC.

DNA for the CDR3: TGCAGTGCGGAATACAGGGGTAGCAATCAGCCCCAGCATTTT. The encoded protein is CSAEYRGSNQPQHF. The genes are TRBV20-1 and TRBJ1-5; TRBD1 aligns across 7 bases. J lost 0 bases, V lost 6 bases, and 5 bases had no gene match. This CDR3 contains 14 residues. Germline V CDR1 and CDR2: DFQATT, SNEGSKA (reference sequence).

This clonotype was counted many times. The rearrangement uses TRBV5-1 and TRBJ2-1; 9 bases line up with TRBD1. The CDR3 has 14 amino acids. Germline assignment: CDR1 SGHRS and CDR2 YFSETQ. V dropped 4 bases and J dropped 7; count of bases not matched to a gene: 6. CDR3 sequence: CASSPGQGGNEQFF. The CDR3, as DNA: TGCGCCAGCAGCCCGGGACAGGGAGGGAATGAGCAGTTCTTC.

This clonotype was observed a handful of times. CDR3 DNA sequence: TGTGCCAGCAGCTTAGTGACAGGTTACTCTGGGGCCAACGTCCTGACTTTC. Translating it yields CASSLVTGYSGANVLTF. The V call is TRBV7-2, the J call TRBJ2-6; a possible D gene is TRBD1 (6 bases). V was clipped by 1 base and J by 0 bases, with 10 bases between them. The CDR3 runs to 17 residues. Germline assignment: CDR1 SGHTA and CDR2 FQGNSA.

This rearrangement joins TRBV9 to TRBJ2-2, with D unclear. The CDR3 sequence is 13 residues long. V shed 2 bases and J shed 4 bases, with 6 bases lying between them. Germline values: CDR1 SGDLS, CDR2 YYNGEE. Here the CDR3 DNA reads TGTGCCAGCAGCGTGACGGGCACCGGGGAGCTGTTTTTT. As protein: CASSVTGTGELFF.